The clone carrying this T cell receptor beta chain was detected once. Germline values: CDR1 SGHTA, CDR2 FQGNSA. The ends lost 5 bases at V and 10 bases at J; junction bases unmatched: 9. CDR3 size: 14 residues. This specimen comes from a study of blood T cell repertoires in COVID-19. Study at large: Samples came from the United States, Italy and Spain, spanning acute and convalescent COVID-19. PBMCs, B-cell-depleted T cells, or T cells provided the cDNA or gDNA that made up the material.

Per the study methods: Reference gene primer amplification gave estimated nucleated cell counts. TCRdb's copy holds only in-frame clones and misses some; the assay was immunoSEQ multiplex PCR. V and J calls and clone size are copied from that table; D and trimming were computed from the DNA. The sample records hundreds of thousands of clones, more than 75% being singletons. This sequence originates from a woman in her sixties with active or convalescent COVID-19. V is TRBV7-2 and J is TRBJ1-4; 8 nucleotides align to TRBD1. The sample consisted of peripheral blood. DNA of the CDR3: TGTGCCAGCAGCACGACAGGGGTTAGCGGAAAACTGTTTTTT. This sequence encodes CASSTTGVSGKLFF.